One sample yielded the 27 T cell receptor beta chains listed below, sequenced in a study of blood T cell repertoires in COVID-19. Method: immunoSEQ multiplex PCR; TCRdb's copy keeps in-frame clones and lacks some. The sample includes roughly 190,000 clones, more than 60% of them seen just once. Sequenced material: peripheral blood. These TCRs come from a woman aged 45-59 years with acute or convalescent COVID-19.

The chain joins TRBV5-8 to TRBJ2-5; 10 bases match TRBD2. This CDR3 is built from 17 residues. The germline CDR1 and CDR2 sequences are SGHTS and YDEGEE. The trim removed 4 bases at V and 7 bases at J, leaving 16 bases unmatched. The CDR3 loop is CASSNRLAGPTRGTQYF. In DNA form, the CDR3 reads TGTGCCAGCAGCAATAGACTAGCGGGCCCGACTCGAGGGACCCAGTACTTC.

This clone appeared a single time. The chain has TRBV7-8 and TRBJ2-7; 7 nucleotides line up with TRBD2. This CDR3 is built from 14 residues. The V and J ends lost 5 bases and 6 bases, in that order; junction bases with no gene match: 10. The V gene's germline CDR1 is SGHVS and CDR2 FQNEAQ. The CDR3: CASSPPSGTGEQYF. CDR3 in DNA: TGTGCCAGCAGCCCACCTAGCGGAACAGGCGAGCAGTACTTC.

This clone was detected only a few times. The rearrangement uses TRBV6-5 and TRBJ2-1, with 8 bases aligning to TRBD2. The germline V gene has CDR1 MNHEY and CDR2 SVGAGI. The CDR3 covers 13 residues. Germline trimming cut 5 bases from V and 10 bases from J; bases unmatched to any gene: 7. CDR3 residues: CASSPNGLAEQFF. The CDR3 region has the DNA TGTGCCAGCAGTCCCAACGGACTAGCCGAGCAGTTCTTC.

This clone was found a few times. Here the CDR3 DNA reads TGTGCCAGCAGCGCGGGGGTGGGTGAAGGTAGCAATCAGCCCCAGCATTTT. It translates to CASSAGVGEGSNQPQHF. This chain joins TRBV9 and TRBJ1-5, with D possibly being TRBD1 (5 bases). Germline V gene sequence: CDR1 SGDLS, CDR2 YYNGEE. The CDR3 sequence is 17 residues long. Trimming stripped 3 bases from V and 0 bases from J, with 16 bases between.

The chain links TRBV9 to TRBJ2-2; tentatively, D is TRBD1 (5 bases). Germline V gives CDR1 SGDLS, CDR2 YYNGEE. The CDR3 contains 14 residues. V lost 0 bases, J lost 7 bases, and 10 bases lay in between. The CDR3 region is CASSVAGIVGELFF. CDR3 nucleotide sequence: TGTGCCAGCAGCGTAGCAGGGATCGTCGGGGAGCTGTTTTTT.

V and J are TRBV28 and TRBJ1-5; 7 bases are a match to TRBD1. Germline V gene sequence: CDR1 MDHEN, CDR2 SYDVKM. The CDR3 is 16 residues long. The V segment lost 5 bases and the J segment 3 bases; nucleotides outside the gene matches: 10. The CDR3 protein is CASSQLRGSDNQPQHF. The CDR3 coding sequence is TGTGCCAGCAGTCAACTCAGGGGGAGTGACAATCAGCCCCAGCATTTT.

This clone showed up just a few times. The chain employs TRBV3-1 (or the pseudogene TRBV3-2) and TRBJ2-4; D is possibly TRBD2 (6 bases). The CDR3 loop spans 19 amino acids. The V end was cut by 4 bases, the J end by 0 bases, with 22 bases between. The germline CDR1 and CDR2 sequences are LGHDT and YNNKEL (reference sequence). CDR3 residues: CASSPSRGTGTIAKNIQYF. CDR3 in DNA: TGTGCCAGCAGCCCTTCTCGCGGGACCGGAACAATAGCCAAAAACATTCAGTACTTC.

The CDR3 DNA follows: TGTGCCAGCAGCCGATTCCCCGGCGGGGGCTATGGCTACACCTTC. Protein: CASSRFPGGGYGYTF. This chain connects TRBV11-2 to TRBJ1-2; possible D gene TRBD1, 5 bases. This CDR3 is built from 15 residues. Trimming left V 5 bases short and J 4 bases short, with 17 bases between. The germline V gene has CDR1 SGHAT and CDR2 FQNNGV.

The CDR3 sequence is CAWSLGEAYGYTF. The CDR3 coding sequence is TGTGCCTGGTCCCTCGGGGAGGCCTATGGCTACACCTTC. The V and J genes are TRBV30 and TRBJ1-2; D uncertain. The germline CDR1 and CDR2 sequences are GTSNPN and SVGIG (reference sequence). This CDR3 has 13 amino acids. The V end lost 5 bases, the J end lost 4 bases, and 14 bases lay between the germline ends.

This clone was seen a single time. V gene TRBV5-6 combines with J gene TRBJ2-7; 8 nucleotides line up with TRBD2. V lost 5 bases to trimming and J lost 0 bases; unmatched junction nucleotides: 16. This CDR3 contains 18 residues. CDR1 is SGHDT, CDR2 YYEEEE, per germline. CDR3 residues: CASSGPGLGKPSSYEQYF. The DNA for the CDR3 is TGTGCCAGCAGTGGGCCGGGACTAGGAAAACCCAGCTCCTACGAGCAGTACTTC.

The CDR3 is CASSPRDSGAPTGELFF. In DNA form, the CDR3 reads TGTGCCAGCAGCCCCCGGGACAGTGGGGCGCCGACCGGGGAGCTGTTTTTT. The chain has TRBV11-2 and TRBJ2-2; 7 positions match TRBD1. This CDR3 is built from 17 residues. V lost 5 bases to trimming and J lost 5 bases; unmatched junction nucleotides: 14. Germline CDR1 is SGHAT and CDR2 is FQNNGV.

This sequence joins TRBV28 and TRBJ2-5; 7 nucleotides align to TRBD2. The V gene end was trimmed by 3 bases and the J gene end by 2 bases; junction bases not matched to a gene: 9. The CDR3 runs 16 residues. The germline V gene encodes CDR1 MDHEN and CDR2 SYDVKM. For the CDR3, the DNA is TGTGCCAGCAGTTTCTCTACTAGCGTGATACAAGAGACCCAGTACTTC. Amino acid sequence: CASSFSTSVIQETQYF.

J is TRBJ2-3 and V is TRBV24-1; TRBD2 agrees at 8 bases. Germline CDR1 and CDR2: KGHDR and SFDVKD. The CDR3 has 15 amino acids. V lost 6 bases, J lost 2 bases, and 6 bases stayed unmatched. Here the CDR3 reads CATSSAGDPTDTQYF. Written as DNA, the CDR3 is TGTGCCACCAGTTCAGCGGGAGACCCCACAGATACGCAGTATTTT.

There are a few counts of this clone. The chain uses TRBV6-5 and TRBJ1-4; possible D gene TRBD1, 6 bases. Per germline, CDR1 MNHEY and CDR2 SVGAGI. The V end lost 6 bases, the J end lost 8 bases, and 19 bases lay between the germline ends. The CDR3 contains 15 residues. The CDR3 bases are TGTGCCAGCAGACGAACAGCAGGGGTTCAGGAAAAACTGTTTTTT. This gives the protein CASRRTAGVQEKLFF.

This rearrangement joins TRBV4-1 to TRBJ2-7; D might be TRBD2 (6 bases). Germline-derived CDR1 and CDR2 are MGHRA and YSYEKL. The CDR3 runs 16 residues. Trimming took off 3 bases at V and 3 bases at J, with 18 bases between the two ends. The CDR3 reads CASSHSPGGLLYEQYF. The DNA for the CDR3 is TGCGCCAGCAGCCACAGTCCCGGGGGTTTGCTCTACGAGCAGTACTTC.

This clone was seen more than once but under ten times. The chain couples TRBV5-5 to TRBJ2-7; TRBD1 is a possible D gene (6 bases). V was trimmed by 0 bases and J by 0 bases, leaving 10 bases between them. Germline V gives CDR1 SGHKS, CDR2 YYEKEE (reference sequence). CDR3 length: 15 residues. The CDR3 here is CASSLAGDSSYEQYF. CDR3 coding DNA: TGTGCCAGCAGCTTGGCAGGGGATTCCTCCTACGAGCAGTACTTC.

The chain employs TRBV7-2 and TRBJ2-3; 14 bases line up with TRBD2. V trimming: 1 base; J trimming: 8 bases; junction bases outside the gene matches: 8. This CDR3 has 17 amino acids. Germline loops: CDR1 SGHTA, CDR2 FQGNSA. CDR3 nucleotides: TGTGCCAGCAGCTTAGGGACTAGCGGGAGGTTAGGGGGTACGCAGTATTTT. Its translation: CASSLGTSGRLGGTQYF.

V usage is TRBV29-1 and J usage is TRBJ1-1; a possible D gene is TRBD1 (5 bases). CDR1 is SQVTM and CDR2 is ANQGSEA in the germline V gene. The CDR3 spans 11 residues. The V end was cut by 4 bases, the J end by 8 bases, with 11 bases between. CDR3 sequence: CSVGAGLEAFF. In DNA, the CDR3 is TGCAGCGTTGGTGCAGGGCTAGAAGCTTTCTTT.

The chain recombines TRBV11-2 with TRBJ2-1; TRBD2 might be the D (5 bases). The CDR3 extends over 11 amino acids. V was clipped by 4 bases and J by 9 bases, with 7 bases between them. CDR1 and CDR2 (germline): SGHAT, FQNNGV. The CDR3 spells CASSWESEQFF. CDR3 DNA sequence: TGTGCCAGCAGCTGGGAGAGTGAGCAGTTCTTC.

The rearrangement joins TRBV25-1 to TRBJ2-2; TRBD1 is a possible D gene (5 bases). The germline V and J ends were trimmed by 6 bases and 0 bases, with 14 bases remaining between them. This CDR3 is 16 amino acids long. Germline assignment: CDR1 MGHDK and CDR2 SYGVNS. The CDR3 loop reads CASSSFGAANTGELFF. Here the CDR3 DNA reads TGTGCCAGCAGCTCCTTTGGGGCCGCGAACACCGGGGAGCTGTTTTTT. Full variable domain (remainder filled in from reference TRBV25-1 and TRBJ2-2): EADIYQTPRYLVIGTGKKITLECSQTMGHDKMYWYQQDPGMELHLIHYSYGVNSTEKGDLSSESTVSRIRTEHFPLTLESARPSHTSQYLCASSSFGAANTGELFFGEGSRLTVL.

The rearrangement uses TRBV11-2 and TRBJ1-4; 7 nucleotides line up with TRBD1. V was pared by 5 bases and J by 8 bases, with 8 bases of the junction left unmatched. Germline values: CDR1 SGHAT, CDR2 FQNNGV. CDR3 length: 14 residues. The CDR3 region is CASSARNRGEKLFF. The CDR3 DNA reads as TGTGCCAGCAGCGCCCGTAACAGGGGAGAAAAACTGTTTTTT.

The sample holds many counts of this clone. V gene TRBV12-3 or TRBV12-4 combines with J gene TRBJ1-6; maybe TRBD1 (6 bases). V lost 6 bases and J lost 11, with 14 bases in between. CDR3 length equals 13 residues. The CDR3 DNA reads as TGTGCCAGCAGGAGACAGGACTTTACACCCCTCCACTTT. It codes for CASRRQDFTPLHF.

This chain joins TRBV5-1 and TRBJ2-5; D perhaps matches TRBD2 (6 bases). Trimming left V 1 base short and J 5 bases short, with 9 bases between. Germline lookup yields CDR1 SGHRS and CDR2 YFSETQ. CDR3 length: 13 residues. CDR3 nucleotide sequence: TGCGCCAGCAGCTTGCTTGGGGGGGAGACCCAGTACTTC. Protein sequence: CASSLLGGETQYF. The full variable domain, in which reference TRBV5-1 and TRBJ2-5 provide the parts outside the CDR3, is KAGVTQTPRYLIKTRGQQVTLSCSPISGHRSVSWYQQTPGQGLQFLFEYFSETQRNKGNFPGRFSGRQFSNSRSEMNVSTLELGDSALYLCASSLLGGETQYFGPGTRLLVL.

The chain recombines TRBV7-8 with TRBJ1-1, with TRBD1 identical over 7 bases. The CDR3 is 13 residues long. V was clipped by 4 bases and J by 7 bases; unmatched bases: 6. Per germline, CDR1 SGHVS and CDR2 FQNEAQ. The CDR3 sequence is CASSSPGTVEAFF. The CDR3 DNA follows: TGTGCCAGCAGCTCCCCCGGGACAGTTGAAGCTTTCTTT.

V gene TRBV5-4 combines with J gene TRBJ2-7; 7 positions match TRBD2. CDR1 and CDR2 (germline): SGHNT, YYREEE (reference sequence). This CDR3 comprises 13 residues. With V trimmed by 6 bases and J by 4 bases, 7 bases remained unmatched. CDR3 loop: CASKRGPQYEQYF. The CDR3 DNA reads as TGTGCCAGCAAGCGGGGCCCCCAGTACGAGCAGTACTTC.

Here the CDR3 reads CATSYRVGNQPQHF. The CDR3 nucleotides read TGTGCCACCAGTTACAGGGTGGGCAATCAGCCCCAGCATTTT. The rearrangement joins TRBV15 to TRBJ1-5; D possibly corresponds to TRBD1 (6 bases). The CDR3 has 14 residues. V was trimmed by 6 bases and J by 2 bases, leaving 11 bases between them. The germline gives CDR1 LNHNV, CDR2 YYDKDF (reference sequence).

This clone was picked up one time. The gene calls are TRBV2 and TRBJ1-2; 7 bases are shared with TRBD1. The CDR3 is made up of 13 amino acids. Trimming took 6 bases from V and 4 from J; bases not matched to a gene: 5. Germline values: CDR1 SNHLY, CDR2 FYNNEI. This CDR3 reads CASRPGTAYGYTF. CDR3 bases: TGTGCCAGCAGACCTGGGACAGCCTATGGCTACACCTTC.